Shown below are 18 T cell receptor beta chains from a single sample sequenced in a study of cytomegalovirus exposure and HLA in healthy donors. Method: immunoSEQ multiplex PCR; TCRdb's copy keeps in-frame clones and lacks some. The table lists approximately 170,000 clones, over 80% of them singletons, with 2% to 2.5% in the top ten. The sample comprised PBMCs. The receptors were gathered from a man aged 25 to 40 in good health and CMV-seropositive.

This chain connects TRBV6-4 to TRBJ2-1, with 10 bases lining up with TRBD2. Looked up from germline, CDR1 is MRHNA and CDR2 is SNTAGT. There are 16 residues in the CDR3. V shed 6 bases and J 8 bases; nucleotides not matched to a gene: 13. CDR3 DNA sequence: TGTGCCAGCAGCCCACGGGCTAGCGGGGGAATTGATGAGCAGTTCTTC. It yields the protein CASSPRASGGIDEQFF.

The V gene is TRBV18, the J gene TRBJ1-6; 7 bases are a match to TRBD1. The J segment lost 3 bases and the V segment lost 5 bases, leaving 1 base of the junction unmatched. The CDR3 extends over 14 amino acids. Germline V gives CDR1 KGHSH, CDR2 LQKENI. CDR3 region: CASSWDSYNSPLHF. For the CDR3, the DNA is TGTGCCAGCTCATGGGACAGCTATAATTCACCCCTCCACTTT.

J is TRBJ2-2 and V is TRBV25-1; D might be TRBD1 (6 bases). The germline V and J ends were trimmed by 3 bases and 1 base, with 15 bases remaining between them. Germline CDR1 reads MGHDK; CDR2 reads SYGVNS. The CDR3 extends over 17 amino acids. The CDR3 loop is CASSEQTGWGNTGELFF. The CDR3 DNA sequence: TGTGCCAGCAGTGAGCAAACAGGGTGGGGGAACACCGGGGAGCTGTTTTTT.

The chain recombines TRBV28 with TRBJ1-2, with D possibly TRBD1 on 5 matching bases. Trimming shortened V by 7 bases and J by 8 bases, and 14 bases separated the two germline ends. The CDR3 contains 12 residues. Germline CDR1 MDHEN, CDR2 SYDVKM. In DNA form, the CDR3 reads TGTGCCAGCAAATTTCAGGGAGGCGGCTACACCTTC. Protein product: CASKFQGGGYTF.

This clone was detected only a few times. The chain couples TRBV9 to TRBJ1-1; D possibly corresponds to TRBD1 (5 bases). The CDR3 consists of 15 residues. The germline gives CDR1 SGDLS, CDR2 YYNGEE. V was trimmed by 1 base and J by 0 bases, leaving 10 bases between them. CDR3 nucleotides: TGTGCCAGCAGCGTATCGGGGGACGTGAACACTGAAGCTTTCTTT. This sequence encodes CASSVSGDVNTEAFF.

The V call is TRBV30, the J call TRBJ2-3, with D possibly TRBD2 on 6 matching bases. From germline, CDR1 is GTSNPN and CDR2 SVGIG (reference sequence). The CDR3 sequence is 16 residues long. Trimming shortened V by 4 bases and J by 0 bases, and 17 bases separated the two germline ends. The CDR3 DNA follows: TGTGCCTGGACCATGGAGGGGACGGTAAGCACAGATACGCAGTATTTT. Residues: CAWTMEGTVSTDTQYF.

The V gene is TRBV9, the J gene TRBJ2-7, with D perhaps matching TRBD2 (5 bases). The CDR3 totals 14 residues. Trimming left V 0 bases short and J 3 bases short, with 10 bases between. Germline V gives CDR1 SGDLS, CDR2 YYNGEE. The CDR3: CASSVGVSDYEQYF. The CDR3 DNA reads TGTGCCAGCAGCGTAGGTGTTAGCGACTACGAGCAGTACTTC. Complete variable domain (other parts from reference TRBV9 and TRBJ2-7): DSGVTQTPKHLITATGQRVTLRCSPRSGDLSVYWYQQSLDQGLQFLIQYYNGEERAKGNILERFSAQQFPDLHSELNLSSLELGDSALYFCASSVGVSDYEQYFGPGTRLTVT.

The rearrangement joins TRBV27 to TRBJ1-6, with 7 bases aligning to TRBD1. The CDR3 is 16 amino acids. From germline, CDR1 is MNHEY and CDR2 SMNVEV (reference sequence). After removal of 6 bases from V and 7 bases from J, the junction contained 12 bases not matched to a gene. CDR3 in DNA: TGTGCCAGCAGCCCCACCGGGACAGACTCAAATTCACCCCTCCACTTT. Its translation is CASSPTGTDSNSPLHF.

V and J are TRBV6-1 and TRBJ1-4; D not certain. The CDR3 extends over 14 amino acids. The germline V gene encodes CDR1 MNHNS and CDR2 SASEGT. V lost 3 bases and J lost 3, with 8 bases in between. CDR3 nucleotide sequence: TGTGCCAGCAGTGACAGCGTAGCTAATGAAAAACTGTTTTTT. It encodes CASSDSVANEKLFF.

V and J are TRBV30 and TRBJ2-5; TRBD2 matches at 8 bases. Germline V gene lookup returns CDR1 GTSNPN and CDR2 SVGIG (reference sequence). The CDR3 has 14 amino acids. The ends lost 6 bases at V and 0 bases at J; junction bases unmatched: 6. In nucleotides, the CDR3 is TGTGCCTGCCGCCGGGGGGGCCACCAAGAGACCCAGTACTTC. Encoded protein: CACRRGGHQETQYF. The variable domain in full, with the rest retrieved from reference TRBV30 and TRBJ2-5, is SQTIHQWPATLVQPVGSPLSLECTVEGTSNPNLYWYRQAAGRGLQLLFYSVGIGQISSEVPQNLSASRPQDRQFILSSKKLLLSDSGFYLCACRRGGHQETQYFGPGTRLLVL.

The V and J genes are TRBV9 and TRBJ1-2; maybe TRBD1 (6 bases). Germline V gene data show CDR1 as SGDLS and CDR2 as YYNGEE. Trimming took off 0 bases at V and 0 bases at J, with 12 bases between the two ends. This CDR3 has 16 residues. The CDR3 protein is CASSVGGGAANYGYTF. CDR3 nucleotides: TGTGCCAGCAGCGTAGGGGGGGGCGCAGCTAACTATGGCTACACCTTC.

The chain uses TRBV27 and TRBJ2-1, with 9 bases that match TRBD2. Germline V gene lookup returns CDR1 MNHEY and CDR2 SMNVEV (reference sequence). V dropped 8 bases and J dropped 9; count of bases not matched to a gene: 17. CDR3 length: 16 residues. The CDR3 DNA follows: TGTGCCAGCCGCAAGGGGCGGGGGGGCTTTGCGGGTGAGCAGTTCTTC. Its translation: CASRKGRGGFAGEQFF.

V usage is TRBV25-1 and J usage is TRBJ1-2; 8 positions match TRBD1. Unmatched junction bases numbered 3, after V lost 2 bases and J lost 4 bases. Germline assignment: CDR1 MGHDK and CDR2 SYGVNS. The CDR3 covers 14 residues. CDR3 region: CASSETGGFYGYTF. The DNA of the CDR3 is TGTGCCAGCAGTGAAACAGGGGGTTTCTATGGCTACACCTTC.

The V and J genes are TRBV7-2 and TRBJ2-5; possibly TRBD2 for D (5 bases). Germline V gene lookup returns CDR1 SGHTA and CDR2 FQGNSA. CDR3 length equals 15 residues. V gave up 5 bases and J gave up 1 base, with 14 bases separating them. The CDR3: CASSQVEDSQETQYF. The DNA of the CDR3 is TGTGCCAGCAGCCAGGTAGAGGACTCCCAAGAGACCCAGTACTTC.

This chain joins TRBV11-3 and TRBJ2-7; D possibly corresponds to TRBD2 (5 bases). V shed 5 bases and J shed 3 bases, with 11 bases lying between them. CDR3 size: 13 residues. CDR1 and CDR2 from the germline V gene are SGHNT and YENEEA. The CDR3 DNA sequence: TGTGCCAGCAGCCTCGATCGGGGCTACGAGCAGTACTTC. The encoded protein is CASSLDRGYEQYF.

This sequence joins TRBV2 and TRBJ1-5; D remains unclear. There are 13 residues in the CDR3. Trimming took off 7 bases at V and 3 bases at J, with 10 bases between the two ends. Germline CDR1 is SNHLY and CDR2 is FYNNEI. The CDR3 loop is CASKNQANQPQHF. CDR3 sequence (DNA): TGTGCCAGCAAGAACCAGGCCAATCAGCCCCAGCATTTT.

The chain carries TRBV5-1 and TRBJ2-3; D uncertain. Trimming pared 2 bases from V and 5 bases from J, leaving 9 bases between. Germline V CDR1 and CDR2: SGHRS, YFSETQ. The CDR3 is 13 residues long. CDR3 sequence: CASSFSSQDTQYF. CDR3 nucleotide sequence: TGCGCCAGCAGCTTCTCGAGCCAAGATACGCAGTATTTT.

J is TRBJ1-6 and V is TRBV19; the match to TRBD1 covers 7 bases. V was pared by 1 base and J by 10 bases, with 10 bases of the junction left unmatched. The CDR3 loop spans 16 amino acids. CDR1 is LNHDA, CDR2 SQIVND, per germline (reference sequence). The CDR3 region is CASSIGVWDSLSPLHF. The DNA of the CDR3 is TGTGCCAGTAGTATAGGGGTATGGGACAGTCTATCACCCCTCCACTTT.